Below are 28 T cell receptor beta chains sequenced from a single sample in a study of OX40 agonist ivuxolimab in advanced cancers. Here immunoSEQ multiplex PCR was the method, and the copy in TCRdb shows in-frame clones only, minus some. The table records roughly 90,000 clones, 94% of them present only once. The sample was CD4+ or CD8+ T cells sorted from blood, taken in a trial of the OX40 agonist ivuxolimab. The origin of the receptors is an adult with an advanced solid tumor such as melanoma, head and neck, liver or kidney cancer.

This CDR3 is CASSLLDSNTEAFF. Written as DNA, the CDR3 is TGTGCCAGCAGTTTATTGGACTCTAACACTGAAGCTTTCTTT. The chain has TRBV27 and TRBJ1-1; D is ambiguous. Germline lookup yields CDR1 MNHEY and CDR2 SMNVEV (reference sequence). With 1 base removed from V and 2 bases from J, the gap between germline ends came to 8 bases. The CDR3 runs 14 residues.

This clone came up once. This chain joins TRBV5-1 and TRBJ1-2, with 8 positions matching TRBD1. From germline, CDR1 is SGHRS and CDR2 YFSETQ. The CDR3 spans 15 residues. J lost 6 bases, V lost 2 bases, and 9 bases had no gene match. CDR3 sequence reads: CASSLLRTGKDGYTF. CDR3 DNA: TGCGCCAGCAGCTTACTAAGGACAGGGAAGGATGGCTACACCTTC. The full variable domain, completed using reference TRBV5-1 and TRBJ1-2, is KAGVTQTPRYLIKTRGQQVTLSCSPISGHRSVSWYQQTPGQGLQFLFEYFSETQRNKGNFPGRFSGRQFSNSRSEMNVSTLELGDSALYLCASSLLRTGKDGYTFGSGTRLTVV.

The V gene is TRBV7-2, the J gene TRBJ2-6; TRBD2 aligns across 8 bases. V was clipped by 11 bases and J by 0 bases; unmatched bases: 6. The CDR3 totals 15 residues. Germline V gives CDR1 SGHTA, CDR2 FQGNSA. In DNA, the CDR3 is TGTGCCGTGCCGGGAGGGGACTCTGGGGCCAACGTCCTGACTTTC. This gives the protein CAVPGGDSGANVLTF.

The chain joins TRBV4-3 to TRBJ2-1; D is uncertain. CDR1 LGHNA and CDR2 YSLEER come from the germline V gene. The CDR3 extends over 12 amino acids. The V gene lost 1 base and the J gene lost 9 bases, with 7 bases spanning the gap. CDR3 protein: CASSQGGSEQFF. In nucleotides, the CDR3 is TGCGCCAGCAGCCAAGGAGGATCTGAGCAGTTCTTC.

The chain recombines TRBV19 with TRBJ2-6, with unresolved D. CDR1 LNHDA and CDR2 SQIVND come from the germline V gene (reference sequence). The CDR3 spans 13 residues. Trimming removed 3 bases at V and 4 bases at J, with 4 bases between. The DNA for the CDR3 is TGTGCCAGTAGTATGACCGGGGCCAACGTCCTGACTTTC. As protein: CASSMTGANVLTF.

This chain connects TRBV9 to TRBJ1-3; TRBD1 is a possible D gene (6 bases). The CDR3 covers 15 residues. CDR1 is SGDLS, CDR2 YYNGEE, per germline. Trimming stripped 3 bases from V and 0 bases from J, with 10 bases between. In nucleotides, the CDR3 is TGTGCCAGCAGCGAATCAGGGGTCTCTGGAAACACCATATATTTT. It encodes CASSESGVSGNTIYF. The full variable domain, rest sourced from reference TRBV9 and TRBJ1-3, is DSGVTQTPKHLITATGQRVTLRCSPRSGDLSVYWYQQSLDQGLQFLIQYYNGEERAKGNILERFSAQQFPDLHSELNLSSLELGDSALYFCASSESGVSGNTIYFGEGSWLTVV.

The CDR3 DNA sequence: TGTGCCAGCAGTTTGCGCCGGGTTGGGTCTGGGGCCAACGTCCTGACTTTC. Its translation: CASSLRRVGSGANVLTF. V is TRBV28 and J is TRBJ2-6, with D hard to call. The CDR3 runs to 17 residues. Trimming cost V 3 bases and J 1 base, with 13 bases left between them. Germline values: CDR1 MDHEN, CDR2 SYDVKM. The full variable domain, completed using reference TRBV28 and TRBJ2-6, is DVKVTQSSRYLVKRTGEKVFLECVQDMDHENMFWYRQDPGLGLRLIYFSYDVKMKEKGDIPEGYSVSREKKERFSLILESASTNQTSMYLCASSLRRVGSGANVLTFGAGSRLTVL.

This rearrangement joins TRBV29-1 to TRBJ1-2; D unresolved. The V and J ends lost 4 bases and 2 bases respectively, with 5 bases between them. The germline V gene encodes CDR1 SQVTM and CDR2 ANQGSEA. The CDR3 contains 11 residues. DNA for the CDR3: TGCAGCGTTGGCAGGAACTATGGCTACACCTTC. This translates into CSVGRNYGYTF.

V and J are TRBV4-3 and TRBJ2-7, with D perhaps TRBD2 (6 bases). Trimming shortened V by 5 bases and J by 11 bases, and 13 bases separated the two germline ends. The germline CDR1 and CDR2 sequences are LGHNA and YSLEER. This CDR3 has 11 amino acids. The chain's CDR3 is CASSGAGRKYF. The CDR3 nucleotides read TGCGCCAGCAGCGGCGCGGGGAGGAAGTACTTC.

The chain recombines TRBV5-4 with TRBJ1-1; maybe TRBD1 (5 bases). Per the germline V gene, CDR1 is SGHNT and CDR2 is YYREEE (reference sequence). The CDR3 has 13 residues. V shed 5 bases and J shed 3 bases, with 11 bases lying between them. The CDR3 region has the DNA TGTGCCAGCAGTTCCGACAGTCACACTGAAGCTTTCTTT. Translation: CASSSDSHTEAFF.

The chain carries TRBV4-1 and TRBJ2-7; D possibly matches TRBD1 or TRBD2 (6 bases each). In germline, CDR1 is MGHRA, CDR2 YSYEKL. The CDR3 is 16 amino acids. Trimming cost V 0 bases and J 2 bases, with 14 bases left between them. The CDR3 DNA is TGCGCCAGCAGCCAAGATATTGACAGGACTACCTACGAGCAGTACTTC. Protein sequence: CASSQDIDRTTYEQYF.

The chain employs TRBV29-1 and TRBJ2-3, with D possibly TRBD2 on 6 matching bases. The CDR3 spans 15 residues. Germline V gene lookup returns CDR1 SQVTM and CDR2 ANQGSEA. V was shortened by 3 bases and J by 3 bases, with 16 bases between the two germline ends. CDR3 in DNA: TGCAGCGTTGATCCGCTCGCGGGAATTACAGATACGCAGTATTTT. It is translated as CSVDPLAGITDTQYF.

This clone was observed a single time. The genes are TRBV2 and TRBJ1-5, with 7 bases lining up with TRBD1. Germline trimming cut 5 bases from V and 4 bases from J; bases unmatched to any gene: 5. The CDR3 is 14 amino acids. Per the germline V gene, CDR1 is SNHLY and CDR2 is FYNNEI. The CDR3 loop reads CASSSGQRNQPQHF. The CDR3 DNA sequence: TGTGCCAGCAGTTCGGGACAGCGTAATCAGCCCCAGCATTTT.

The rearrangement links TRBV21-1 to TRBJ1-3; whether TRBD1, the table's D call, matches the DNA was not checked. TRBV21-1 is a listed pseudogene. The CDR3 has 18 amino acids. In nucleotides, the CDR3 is TGTGCCAGCAGCAAAGTGGCGGGGACAGAGTCTTCTGGAAACACCATATATTTT. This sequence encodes CASSKVAGTESSGNTIYF.

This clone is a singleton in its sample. CDR3 residues: CASSAMTRTDNEQFF. CDR3 coding DNA: TGCGCCAGCAGCGCGATGACTAGGACCGACAATGAGCAGTTCTTC. V usage is TRBV4-1 and J usage is TRBJ2-1, with D possibly matching TRBD2 (6 bases). The germline CDR1 and CDR2 sequences are MGHRA and YSYEKL. V lost 5 bases and J 5 bases, leaving 16 bases between the germline ends. The CDR3 is 15 amino acids.

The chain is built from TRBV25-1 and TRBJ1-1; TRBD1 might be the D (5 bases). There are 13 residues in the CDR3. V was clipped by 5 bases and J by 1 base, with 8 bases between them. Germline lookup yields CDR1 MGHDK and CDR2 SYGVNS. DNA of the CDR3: TGTGCCAGCAGTCGACAGACGAACACTGAAGCTTTCTTT. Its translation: CASSRQTNTEAFF. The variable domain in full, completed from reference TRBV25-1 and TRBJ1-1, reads EADIYQTPRYLVIGTGKKITLECSQTMGHDKMYWYQQDPGMELHLIHYSYGVNSTEKGDLSSESTVSRIRTEHFPLTLESARPSHTSQYLCASSRQTNTEAFFGQGTRLTVV.

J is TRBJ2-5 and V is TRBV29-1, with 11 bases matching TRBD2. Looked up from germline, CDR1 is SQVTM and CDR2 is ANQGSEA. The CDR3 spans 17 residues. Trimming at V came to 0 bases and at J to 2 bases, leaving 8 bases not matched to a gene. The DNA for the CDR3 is TGCAGCGTTGAAGACCTCGGGACTAGCGGCCCACAAGAGACCCAGTACTTC. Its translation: CSVEDLGTSGPQETQYF.

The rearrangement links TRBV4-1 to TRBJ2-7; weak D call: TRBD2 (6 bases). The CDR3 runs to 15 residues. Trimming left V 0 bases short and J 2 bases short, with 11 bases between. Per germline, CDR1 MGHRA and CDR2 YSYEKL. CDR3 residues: CASSQEEGGAYEQYF. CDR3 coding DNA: TGCGCCAGCAGCCAAGAGGAGGGCGGTGCCTACGAGCAGTACTTC.

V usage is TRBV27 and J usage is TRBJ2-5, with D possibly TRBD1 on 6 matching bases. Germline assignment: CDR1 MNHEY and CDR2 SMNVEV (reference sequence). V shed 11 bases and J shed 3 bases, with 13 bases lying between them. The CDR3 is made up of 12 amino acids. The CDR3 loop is CASWGHEETQYF. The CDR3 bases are TGTGCCTCTTGGGGGCATGAAGAGACCCAGTACTTC.

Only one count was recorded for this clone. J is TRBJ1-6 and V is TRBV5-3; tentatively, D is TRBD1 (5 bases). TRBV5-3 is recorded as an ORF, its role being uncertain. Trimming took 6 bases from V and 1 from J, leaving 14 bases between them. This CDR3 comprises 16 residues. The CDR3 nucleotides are TGTGCCAGAATTATGGGACTCCTGTCCTATAATTCACCCCTCCACTTT. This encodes CARIMGLLSYNSPLHF.

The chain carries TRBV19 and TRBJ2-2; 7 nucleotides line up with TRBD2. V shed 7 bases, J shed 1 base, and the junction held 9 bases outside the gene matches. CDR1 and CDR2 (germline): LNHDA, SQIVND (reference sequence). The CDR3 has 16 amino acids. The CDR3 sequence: CASTFSGGLNTGELFF. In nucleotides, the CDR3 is TGTGCCAGTACCTTCTCCGGGGGGTTGAACACCGGGGAGCTGTTTTTT.

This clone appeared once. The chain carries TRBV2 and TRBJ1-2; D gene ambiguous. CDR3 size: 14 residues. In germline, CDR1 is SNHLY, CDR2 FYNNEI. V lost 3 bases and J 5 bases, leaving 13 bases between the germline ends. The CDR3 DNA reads TGTGCCAGCAGTGACCGACCAGCGCCTTATGGCTACACCTTC. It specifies CASSDRPAPYGYTF.

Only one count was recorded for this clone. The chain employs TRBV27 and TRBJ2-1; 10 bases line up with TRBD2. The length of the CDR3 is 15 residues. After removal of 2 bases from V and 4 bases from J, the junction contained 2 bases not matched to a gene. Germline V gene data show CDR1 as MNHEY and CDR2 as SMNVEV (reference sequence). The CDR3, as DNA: TGTGCCAGCAGTTTAGAGCGGGGGGGTTACAATGAGCAGTTCTTC. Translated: CASSLERGGYNEQFF.

The CDR3 here is CASSQALLGANVLTF. The CDR3, as DNA: TGCGCCAGCAGCCAAGCCCTCCTTGGGGCCAACGTCCTGACTTTC. This chain links TRBV4-3 with TRBJ2-6; D not certain. Trimming removed 1 base from V and 3 bases from J, with 7 bases in between. Germline V gene sequence: CDR1 LGHNA, CDR2 YSLEER. The CDR3 spans 15 residues.

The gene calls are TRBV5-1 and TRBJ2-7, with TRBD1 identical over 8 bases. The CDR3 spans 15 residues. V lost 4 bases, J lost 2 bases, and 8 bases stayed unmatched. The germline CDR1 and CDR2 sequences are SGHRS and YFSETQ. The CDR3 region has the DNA TGCGCCAGCAGCATCCGACAGGGGTTGACCTACGAGCAGTACTTC. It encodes CASSIRQGLTYEQYF.

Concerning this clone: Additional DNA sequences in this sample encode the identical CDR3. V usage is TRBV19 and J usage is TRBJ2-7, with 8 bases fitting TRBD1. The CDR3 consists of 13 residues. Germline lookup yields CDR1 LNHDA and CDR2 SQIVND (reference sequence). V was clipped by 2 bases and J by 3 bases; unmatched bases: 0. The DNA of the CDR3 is TGTGCCAGTAGTATAACAGGGGGCTACGAGCAGTACTTC. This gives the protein CASSITGGYEQYF. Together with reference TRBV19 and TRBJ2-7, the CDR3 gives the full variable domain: DGGITQSPKYLFRKEGQNVTLSCEQNLNHDAMYWYRQDPGQGLRLIYYSQIVNDFQKGDIAEGYSVSREKKESFPLTVTSAQKNPTAFYLCASSITGGYEQYFGPGTRLTVT.

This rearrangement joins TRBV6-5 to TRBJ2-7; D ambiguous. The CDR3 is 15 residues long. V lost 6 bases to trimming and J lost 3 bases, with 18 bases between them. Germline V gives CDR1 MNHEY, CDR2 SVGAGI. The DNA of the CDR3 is TGTGCCAGCAGCCTATCCGGGCCTTCCTACTACGAGCAGTACTTC. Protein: CASSLSGPSYYEQYF.

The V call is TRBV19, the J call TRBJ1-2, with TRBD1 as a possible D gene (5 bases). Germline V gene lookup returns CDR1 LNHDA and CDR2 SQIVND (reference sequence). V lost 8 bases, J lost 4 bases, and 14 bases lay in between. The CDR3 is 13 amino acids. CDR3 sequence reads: CASWDGKPYGYTF. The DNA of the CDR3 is TGTGCCAGTTGGGACGGCAAACCCTATGGCTACACCTTC.